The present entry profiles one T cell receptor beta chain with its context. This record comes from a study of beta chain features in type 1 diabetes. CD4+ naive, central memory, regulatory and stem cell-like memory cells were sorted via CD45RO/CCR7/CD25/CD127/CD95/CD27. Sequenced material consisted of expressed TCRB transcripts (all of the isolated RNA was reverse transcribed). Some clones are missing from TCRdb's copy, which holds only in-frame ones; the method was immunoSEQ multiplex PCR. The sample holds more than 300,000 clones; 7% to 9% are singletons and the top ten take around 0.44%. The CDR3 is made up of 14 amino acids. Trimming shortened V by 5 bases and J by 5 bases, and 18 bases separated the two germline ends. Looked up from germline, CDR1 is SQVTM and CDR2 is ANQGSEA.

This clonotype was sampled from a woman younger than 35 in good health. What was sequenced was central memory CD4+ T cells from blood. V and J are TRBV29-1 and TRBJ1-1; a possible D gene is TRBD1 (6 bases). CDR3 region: CSVRQVNWETEAFF. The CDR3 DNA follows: TGCAGCGTTAGACAGGTAAATTGGGAAACTGAAGCTTTCTTT.